What follows are 30 T cell receptor beta chains derived from one specimen sequenced in a study of blood T cell repertoires in COVID-19. Only in-frame clones appear in the TCRdb table, and some are missing; sequencing was by immunoSEQ multiplex PCR. Of approximately 150,000 clones listed, almost 85% were seen once; the top ten hold roughly 3.4%. Sequenced sample: PBMCs or T cells enriched from blood (not recorded which). These receptors all stem from a woman aged 45 to 65 with acute COVID-19.

There are a few counts of this clone. The chain's CDR3 is CASSLELAAYEQYF. The CDR3 DNA is TGTGCCAGCAGCTTAGAGTTAGCGGCGTACGAGCAGTACTTC. The chain couples TRBV7-9 to TRBJ2-7, with D possibly matching TRBD2 (6 bases). The length of the CDR3 is 14 residues. The germline gives CDR1 SEHNR, CDR2 FQNEAQ (reference sequence). The V end lost 1 base, the J end lost 4 bases, and 11 bases lay between the germline ends.

In this sample, this clone is medium-sized (0.01 to 0.1%). The chain joins TRBV3-1 (or the pseudogene TRBV3-2) to TRBJ1-4; the D is unclear. Germline V gene sequence: CDR1 LGHDT, CDR2 YNNKEL (reference sequence). Trimming took 0 bases from V and 2 from J, leaving 10 bases between them. CDR3 length: 16 residues. The CDR3 region has the DNA TGTGCCAGCAGCCAAGATTCGTGGCTTACTAATGAAAAACTGTTTTTT. It translates to CASSQDSWLTNEKLFF.

The rearrangement links TRBV13 to TRBJ2-1; 10 nucleotides line up with TRBD2. Germline trimming cut 1 base from V and 1 base from J; bases unmatched to any gene: 10. This CDR3 spans 19 amino acids. The germline gives CDR1 PRHDT, CDR2 FYEKMQ (reference sequence). DNA for the CDR3: TGTGCCAGCAGCTTAGATTGGGCTAGCGGGAGTATTTCCTACAATGAGCAGTTCTTC. The encoded protein is CASSLDWASGSISYNEQFF.

V is TRBV5-5 and J is TRBJ2-1, with a possible D match to TRBD2 (6 bases). The V and J ends lost 4 bases and 0 bases respectively, with 11 bases between them. CDR3 length: 15 amino acids. Germline V lookup: CDR1 SGHKS, CDR2 YYEKEE (reference sequence). This CDR3 reads CASSTVGGSYNEQFF. The DNA of the CDR3 is TGTGCCAGCAGCACGGTGGGGGGCTCCTACAATGAGCAGTTCTTC.

CDR3 loop: CASSPQGDYGYTF. The CDR3 DNA reads TGTGCCAGCAGCCCACAGGGGGACTATGGCTACACCTTC. This chain uses TRBV3-1 (or the pseudogene TRBV3-2) with TRBJ1-2, with TRBD1 matching 8 bases. The V segment lost 4 bases and the J segment 3 bases; nucleotides outside the gene matches: 1. CDR3 length: 13 amino acids. Germline CDR1 is LGHDT and CDR2 is YNNKEL (reference sequence).

The V and J genes are TRBV10-2 and TRBJ1-1; D call uncertain. The CDR3 loop spans 13 amino acids. Germline CDR1 is WSHSY and CDR2 is SAAADI. Trimming shortened V by 5 bases and J by 1 base, and 8 bases separated the two germline ends. For the CDR3, the DNA is TGCGCCAGCAGTCGAAACACGAACACTGAAGCTTTCTTT. The encoded protein is CASSRNTNTEAFF.

The chain links TRBV11-2 to TRBJ2-7, with D possibly matching TRBD1 (5 bases). Germline lookup yields CDR1 SGHAT and CDR2 FQNNGV. This CDR3 region has 15 residues. V lost 1 base to trimming and J lost 1 base, with 11 bases between them. CDR3 nucleotide sequence: TGTGCCAGCAGCTTAGGCCAGGACACATCCTACGAGCAGTACTTC. It yields the protein CASSLGQDTSYEQYF.

This clone has just one count. V usage is TRBV24-1 and J usage is TRBJ2-7; possibly TRBD2 for D (6 bases). The CDR3 contains 15 residues. V lost 1 base to trimming and J lost 5 bases, with 14 bases between them. The germline CDR1 and CDR2 sequences are KGHDR and SFDVKD. CDR3 bases: TGTGCCACCAGTGATTTTTCGGGGGATCTCCACGAGCAGTACTTC. Protein sequence: CATSDFSGDLHEQYF.

The V call is TRBV30, the J call TRBJ1-1; 7 nucleotides agree with TRBD1. The V gene's germline CDR1 is GTSNPN and CDR2 SVGIG (reference sequence). The CDR3 is 13 amino acids. Germline trimming cut 1 base from V and 9 bases from J; bases unmatched to any gene: 8. CDR3 amino acids: CAWSGGQIMKAFF. The CDR3 bases are TGTGCCTGGAGTGGGGGACAGATAATGAAAGCTTTCTTT.

This chain links TRBV2 with TRBJ2-2; TRBD1 matches at 9 bases. This CDR3 comprises 15 residues. Germline V lookup: CDR1 SNHLY, CDR2 FYNNEI. V was clipped by 8 bases and J by 3 bases; unmatched bases: 7. As DNA, the CDR3 is TGTGCCAGCCTACCCGGGACAGGGTACACCGGGGAGCTGTTTTTT. Amino acids: CASLPGTGYTGELFF.

This clone was seen once. Other DNA sequences in the sample encode the same CDR3. This rearrangement joins TRBV30 to TRBJ1-5; D unresolved. Trimming left V 0 bases short and J 5 bases short, with 8 bases between. This CDR3 is 13 amino acids long. CDR1 is GTSNPN and CDR2 is SVGIG in the germline V gene (reference sequence). The CDR3 coding sequence is TGTGCCTGGAGTGTACTGAGGCATCAGCCCCAGCATTTT. Translated: CAWSVLRHQPQHF.

The chain links TRBV9 to TRBJ2-2; D gene ambiguous. The CDR3 is 13 amino acids. Between the trimmed V and J ends, which lost 7 bases and 2 bases, there was a span of 9 bases. The V gene's germline CDR1 is SGDLS and CDR2 YYNGEE. The CDR3 region is CASGASNTGELFF. The CDR3 nucleotides are TGTGCCAGCGGAGCGAGTAACACCGGGGAGCTGTTTTTT.

The rearrangement joins TRBV11-2 to TRBJ2-1, with TRBD1 matching 7 bases. The V gene end was trimmed by 4 bases and the J gene end by 4 bases; junction bases not matched to a gene: 4. This CDR3 spans 14 amino acids. Germline values: CDR1 SGHAT, CDR2 FQNNGV. The CDR3 nucleotides read TGTGCCAGCAGCTACGGACAGGCTTACAATGAGCAGTTCTTC. Its translation is CASSYGQAYNEQFF.

The chain links TRBV27 to TRBJ1-1, with a possible D match to TRBD1 (5 bases). Germline V gene sequence: CDR1 MNHEY, CDR2 SMNVEV (reference sequence). The CDR3 loop spans 16 amino acids. The V and J ends lost 8 bases and 1 base respectively, with 20 bases between them. The CDR3 protein is CASQKTEFMQNTEAFF. CDR3 DNA: TGTGCCAGCCAAAAGACAGAATTTATGCAGAACACTGAAGCTTTCTTT.

This sequence joins TRBV30 and TRBJ1-2; no clear D. The germline gives CDR1 GTSNPN, CDR2 SVGIG (reference sequence). Trimming took 3 bases from V and 8 from J, leaving 13 bases between them. The CDR3 extends over 12 amino acids. CDR3 sequence: CAWSPPNGGYTF. For the CDR3, the DNA is TGTGCCTGGAGCCCCCCTAACGGGGGCTACACCTTC.

The chain recombines TRBV11-3 with TRBJ2-3; D remains ambiguous. The CDR3 covers 14 residues. V lost 0 bases, J lost 7 bases, and 11 bases lay in between. CDR1 and CDR2 (germline): SGHNT, YENEEA. The CDR3 region is CASSLDPLQNTQYF. The CDR3 nucleotides read TGTGCCAGCAGCTTAGATCCCCTCCAGAATACGCAGTATTTT.

V gene TRBV3-1 (or the pseudogene TRBV3-2) combines with J gene TRBJ2-7; perhaps TRBD2 as D (5 bases). V dropped 0 bases and J dropped 6 bases, with 12 bases sitting between them. The CDR3 is made up of 14 amino acids. Germline V lookup: CDR1 LGHDT, CDR2 YNNKEL (reference sequence). CDR3 loop: CASSQERVPREQYF. Here the CDR3 DNA reads TGTGCCAGCAGCCAAGAGCGGGTTCCTCGCGAGCAGTACTTC.

This chain uses TRBV19 with TRBJ1-3; D gene uncertain. The CDR3 has 14 amino acids. The V gene's germline CDR1 is LNHDA and CDR2 SQIVND (reference sequence). The V end was cut by 11 bases, the J end by 0 bases, with 14 bases between. The CDR3 DNA sequence: TGTGCCTGCCGTTGGGCATCCTCTGGAAACACCATATATTTT. This codes for CACRWASSGNTIYF.

The genes are TRBV7-6 and TRBJ2-7; weak D call: TRBD2 (5 bases). Deletions cut 4 bases from V and 7 bases from J, with 11 bases between. Per the germline V gene, CDR1 is SGHVS and CDR2 is FNYEAQ. This CDR3 spans 12 amino acids. The CDR3, as DNA: TGTGCCAGCAGCTCCTTTGCGGGTGAGCAGTACTTC. Translation: CASSSFAGEQYF.

This clone is a singleton in its sample. The chain carries TRBV7-2 and TRBJ1-1; D is possibly TRBD1 (5 bases). CDR1 and CDR2 from the germline V gene are SGHTA and FQGNSA. The CDR3 runs 14 residues. Trimming left V 1 base short and J 4 bases short, with 10 bases between. This CDR3 is CASSLGIGGTEAFF. The CDR3 DNA is TGTGCCAGCAGCTTAGGCATCGGGGGCACTGAAGCTTTCTTT.

J is TRBJ2-3 and V is TRBV9; D remains unclear. CDR3 length equals 13 residues. With 2 bases removed from V and 6 bases from J, the gap between germline ends came to 10 bases. The germline gives CDR1 SGDLS, CDR2 YYNGEE. The CDR3 loop reads CASSVGPRDTQYF. The CDR3 DNA reads as TGTGCCAGCAGCGTTGGCCCGCGGGATACGCAGTATTTT.

CDR3 nucleotides: TGTGCCAGCAGCTCAGGCAGCCCGGGGGAGACCCAGTACTTC. It encodes CASSSGSPGETQYF. V is TRBV7-3 and J is TRBJ2-5, with D possibly TRBD2 on 5 matching bases. CDR1 SGHTA and CDR2 FQGTGA come from the germline V gene. CDR3 length: 14 residues. V lost 4 bases to trimming and J lost 5 bases, with 14 bases between them.

V usage is TRBV30 and J usage is TRBJ1-2, with a weak D call TRBD1 (5 bases). This CDR3 is 12 amino acids long. V lost 7 bases, J lost 11 bases, and 20 bases lay in between. The germline V gene has CDR1 GTSNPN and CDR2 SVGIG (reference sequence). In DNA form, the CDR3 reads TGTGCCTCTACGTTAGGAGGGGCCCGTTACACCTTC. Translation gives CASTLGGARYTF.

This clone was seen a few times. The chain couples TRBV5-4 to TRBJ2-7; D may be TRBD1 (6 bases). The CDR3 has 15 residues. Germline V gene sequence: CDR1 SGHNT, CDR2 YYREEE (reference sequence). V lost 0 bases to trimming and J lost 2 bases, with 12 bases between them. The CDR3 here is CASSLEVGQTYEQYF. CDR3 DNA: TGTGCCAGCAGCTTGGAAGTTGGACAGACCTACGAGCAGTACTTC. Supplemented by reference TRBV5-4 and TRBJ2-7, the full variable domain reads ETGVTQSPTHLIKTRGQQVTLRCSSQSGHNTVSWYQQALGQGPQFIFQYYREEENGRGNFPPRFSGLQFPNYSSELNVNALELDDSALYLCASSLEVGQTYEQYFGPGTRLTVT.

The chain joins TRBV12-3 or TRBV12-4 to TRBJ1-1; D gene unclear. The germline V and J ends were trimmed by 5 bases and 1 base, with 8 bases remaining between them. The CDR3 totals 13 residues. CDR3 loop: CASSELPNTEAFF. CDR3 nucleotides: TGTGCCAGCAGTGAACTCCCGAACACTGAAGCTTTCTTT.

V and J are TRBV4-1 and TRBJ2-3, with TRBD2 identical over 10 bases. Looked up from germline, CDR1 is MGHRA and CDR2 is YSYEKL. With 4 bases clipped from V and 2 bases from J, the junction kept 6 bases outside the gene matches. The CDR3 spans 16 residues. As DNA, the CDR3 is TGCGCCAGCAGCCCGGGACTAGCGTACTTCACAGATACGCAGTATTTT. Translated: CASSPGLAYFTDTQYF.

The chain uses TRBV7-2 and TRBJ1-1; D possibly corresponds to TRBD1 (6 bases). This CDR3 has 15 residues. V shed 0 bases and J shed 6 bases, with 14 bases lying between them. Germline V gene sequence: CDR1 SGHTA, CDR2 FQGNSA. The CDR3 is CASSLAPQGLPEAFF. CDR3 nucleotides: TGTGCCAGCAGCTTAGCACCGCAGGGGCTTCCTGAAGCTTTCTTT.

This clone was counted a few times. The J gene is TRBJ1-5, the V gene TRBV19; D uncertain. Germline lookup yields CDR1 LNHDA and CDR2 SQIVND (reference sequence). The CDR3 loop spans 13 amino acids. The ends were cut back, 5 bases at V and 5 bases at J, with 10 bases in the middle. CDR3 in amino acids: CASSLHFDQPQHF. In nucleotides, the CDR3 is TGTGCCAGTAGTCTTCACTTCGATCAGCCCCAGCATTTT. Based on the CDR3 plus reference TRBV19 and TRBJ1-5, the full variable domain is DGGITQSPKYLFRKEGQNVTLSCEQNLNHDAMYWYRQDPGQGLRLIYYSQIVNDFQKGDIAEGYSVSREKKESFPLTVTSAQKNPTAFYLCASSLHFDQPQHFGDGTRLSIL.

CDR3 in DNA: TGTGCCAGCAGCCTAGACTGGTCCTACGAGCAGTACTTC. Translation: CASSLDWSYEQYF. The J gene is TRBJ2-7, the V gene TRBV7-9; D unresolved. CDR1 and CDR2 (germline): SEHNR, FQNEAQ (reference sequence). The CDR3 spans 13 residues. V was pared by 5 bases and J by 1 base, with 9 bases between.

The rearrangement uses TRBV5-1 and TRBJ2-7, with TRBD2 matching 13 bases. The V gene end was trimmed by 7 bases and the J gene end by 7 bases; junction bases not matched to a gene: 17. This CDR3 region has 17 residues. Germline values: CDR1 SGHRS, CDR2 YFSETQ. The CDR3 coding sequence is TGCGCCAGCGCCCCCCCCGGGACTAGCGGGACCGCTAGGGAGCAGTACTTC. This translates into CASAPPGTSGTAREQYF.